This entry features one T cell receptor (beta chain) sequence. Profiled with immunoSEQ multiplex PCR; TCRdb holds only in-frame clones, not every one. The sample contains roughly 2.4 million clones, around 95% of which appear only once. These data originate in a study of shared clonotypes between healthy human individuals. The CDR3 length is 13 residues. With 4 bases clipped from V and 5 bases from J, the junction kept 5 bases outside the gene matches. The germline gives CDR1 SGHNT, CDR2 YYREEE (reference sequence). The J gene is TRBJ2-5, the V gene TRBV5-4; 7 bases line up with TRBD1. The clonotype originates from a man younger than 35 in good health. The sample consisted of naive CD4+ T cells sorted from blood. Regarding subset: CD45RA+ positively selected. The CDR3 DNA sequence: TGTGCCAGCAGCCGACAGGGATACGAGACCCAGTACTTC. Its translation is CASSRQGYETQYF. The full variable domain, with the rest looked up from reference TRBV5-4 and TRBJ2-5, is ETGVTQSPTHLIKTRGQQVTLRCSSQSGHNTVSWYQQALGQGPQFIFQYYREEENGRGNFPPRFSGLQFPNYSSELNVNALELDDSALYLCASSRQGYETQYFGPGTRLLVL.